This is a list of T cell receptor beta chains from one sample in a study of blood T cells in healthy people across ages. MiXCR, applied by TCRdb to the 5' RACE reads, yields one record per CDR3 protein. The data contain 600,000 or so distinct CDR3 sequences, 20% to 25% of them singletons. Material for sequencing was blood. The receptors derive from a man in his 70s in good health. Both conserved end residues are part of each CDR3. Each record gives: D gene, V gene, J gene, clone size, CDR3 DNA, CDR3 protein. A D gene is named only where the DNA matches it firmly. Some rows mark clone size as missing; the rest say once, few, many or name a class of expanded clone.

NA,TRBV20-1,TRBJ2-7,NA,TGCAGTGCTAGTCCAGTGGCCTACGAGCAGTACTTC,CSASPVAYEQYF
NA,TRBV20-1,TRBJ2-5,few,TGCAGTGCTAGGCGACAGGCTATAGAGACCCAGTACTTC,CSARRQAIETQYF
NA,TRBV10-3,TRBJ1-5,NA,TGTGCCATCAGTGAGTCGTGGTCTGGGGATCAGCCCCAGCATTTT,CAISESWSGDQPQHF
NA,TRBV12-3/TRBV12-4,TRBJ1-1,few,TGTGCCAGCAGCTTGACAGCGTCCACTGAAGCTTTCTTT,CASSLTASTEAFF
TRBD2,TRBV5-1,TRBJ2-1,NA,TGCGCCAGCAGCTTGGTCTCTAGCGGGATTCATAATGAGCAGTTCTTC,CASSLVSSGIHNEQFF
NA,TRBV12-3/TRBV12-4,TRBJ1-2,NA,TGTGCCAGCAGTTTAAGGGGAACGAGGACCTTC,CASSLRGTRTF
NA,TRBV5-5,TRBJ1-4,NA,TGTGCCAGCAGCTTGGTCGGGAGGGGGGAAAAACTGTTTTTT,CASSLVGRGEKLFF
NA,TRBV6-2/TRBV6-3,TRBJ1-5,few,TGTGCCAGCAGTTCCTGGGCCCTCAATCAGCCCCAGCATTTT,CASSSWALNQPQHF
NA,TRBV6-2/TRBV6-3,TRBJ1-6,NA,TGTGCCAGCAATCACCCACTATACCGAGAGAGCTCCTATAATTCACCCCTCCACTTT,CASNHPLYRESSYNSPLHF
NA,TRBV7-6,TRBJ1-1,NA,TGTGCCAGCAGCCCGGGTTGGGGTGCGAACACTGAAGCTTTCTTT,CASSPGWGANTEAFF
TRBD1,TRBV27,TRBJ1-1,few,TGTGCCAGCAGTTTATTTGCGACAGGGGGGTTTAACACTGAAGCTTTCTTT,CASSLFATGGFNTEAFF
NA,TRBV20-1,TRBJ1-4,NA,TGCAGTGCGGAACAGGGAAGGACTAATGAAAAACTGTTTTTT,CSAEQGRTNEKLFF
NA,TRBV20-1,TRBJ1-4,NA,TGCAGTGCCCAACTTGCGACTAATGAAAAACTGTTTTTT,CSAQLATNEKLFF
NA,TRBV20-1,TRBJ2-7,NA,TGCAGTGCTAGAGCGCCAGGGATACTCGAGCAGTACTTC,CSARAPGILEQYF
TRBD1,TRBV20-1,TRBJ2-1,NA,TGCAGTGCTAGAGCACCGGGACAGGGGAGAAATGAGCAGTTCTTC,CSARAPGQGRNEQFF
TRBD1,TRBV7-6,TRBJ2-5,few,TGTGCCAGCAGCCCCGGGACAGTGCTTGGGGAGACCCAGTACTTC,CASSPGTVLGETQYF
TRBD2,TRBV28,TRBJ2-5,NA,TGTGCCAGCAGACAGAGCGGGAGCCAAGAGACCCAGTACTTC,CASRQSGSQETQYF
NA,TRBV5-1,TRBJ2-7,NA,TGCGCCAGCAGTTCAGGGGAGGGAGCCTACGAGCAGTACTTC,CASSSGEGAYEQYF
NA,TRBV5-1,TRBJ2-1,NA,TGCGCCAGCAGCTTAGCGGAACCCACCTACAATGAGCAGTTCTTC,CASSLAEPTYNEQFF
TRBD2,TRBV5-1,TRBJ2-5,NA,TGCGCCAGCAGCTTGACGCCTAGCGGAGAGACCCAGTACTTC,CASSLTPSGETQYF
NA,TRBV9,TRBJ2-5,NA,TGTGCCAGCAGCCCAAAACCCCAAGAGACCCAGTACTTC,CASSPKPQETQYF
TRBD2,TRBV20-1,TRBJ2-3,NA,TGCAGTACATTAGCGGGAGGGAACACAGATACGCAGTATTTT,CSTLAGGNTDTQYF
TRBD2,TRBV20-1,TRBJ2-7,few,TGCAGTGCTAGCAAGGTATCTAGCGGGATTTCCTACGAGCAGTACTTC,CSASKVSSGISYEQYF
NA,TRBV20-1,TRBJ2-1,few,TGCAGTGCTAGAGATCTTGTGGGCTCCTACAATGAGCAGTTCTTC,CSARDLVGSYNEQFF
NA,TRBV2,TRBJ2-3,few,TGTGCCAGCAGTGTAGAGGAACAGATCCTTGGTAATACGCAGTATTTT,CASSVEEQILGNTQYF
TRBD2,TRBV20-1,TRBJ2-7,few,TGCAGTGCTAGAGATCTCCAGTCGAGCGGGAGTCTCAACGAGCAGTACTTC,CSARDLQSSGSLNEQYF
NA,TRBV7-2,TRBJ2-7,many,TGTGCCAGCAGCTTAAACAACGCGAACGAGCAGTACTTC,CASSLNNANEQYF
NA,TRBV20-1,TRBJ2-4,NA,TGCAGTGCTGGGACCGACCAAAACATTCAGTACTTC,CSAGTDQNIQYF
TRBD1,TRBV20-1,TRBJ2-5,NA,TGCAGTGCAACCTTAACCTTAGGACAGGGAGCAAAAGAGACCCAGTACTTC,CSATLTLGQGAKETQYF
NA,TRBV12-3/TRBV12-4,TRBJ2-3,NA,TGTGCCAGCAGTTTCAGGTCGGAAGATACGCAGTATTTT,CASSFRSEDTQYF
NA,TRBV6-1,TRBJ2-7,many,TGTGCCAGCAGTGAAACAGCTAGCCCTGACGAGCAGTACTTC,CASSETASPDEQYF